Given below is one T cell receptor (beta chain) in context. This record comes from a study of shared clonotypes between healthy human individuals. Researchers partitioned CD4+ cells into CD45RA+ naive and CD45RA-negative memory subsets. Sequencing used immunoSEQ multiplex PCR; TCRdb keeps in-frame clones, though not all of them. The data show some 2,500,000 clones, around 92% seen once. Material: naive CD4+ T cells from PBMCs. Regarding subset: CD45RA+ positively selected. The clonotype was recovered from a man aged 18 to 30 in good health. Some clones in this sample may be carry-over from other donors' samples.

The CDR3 is CASRPRTATGELFF. The CDR3 DNA follows: TGTGCCAGCAGACCCAGGACAGCAACCGGGGAGCTGTTTTTT. This chain links TRBV6-6 with TRBJ2-2; D is perhaps TRBD1 (6 bases). This CDR3 is 14 amino acids long. V dropped 6 bases and J dropped 5 bases, with 13 bases sitting between them. Germline V gene data show CDR1 as MNHNY and CDR2 as SVGAGI (reference sequence).